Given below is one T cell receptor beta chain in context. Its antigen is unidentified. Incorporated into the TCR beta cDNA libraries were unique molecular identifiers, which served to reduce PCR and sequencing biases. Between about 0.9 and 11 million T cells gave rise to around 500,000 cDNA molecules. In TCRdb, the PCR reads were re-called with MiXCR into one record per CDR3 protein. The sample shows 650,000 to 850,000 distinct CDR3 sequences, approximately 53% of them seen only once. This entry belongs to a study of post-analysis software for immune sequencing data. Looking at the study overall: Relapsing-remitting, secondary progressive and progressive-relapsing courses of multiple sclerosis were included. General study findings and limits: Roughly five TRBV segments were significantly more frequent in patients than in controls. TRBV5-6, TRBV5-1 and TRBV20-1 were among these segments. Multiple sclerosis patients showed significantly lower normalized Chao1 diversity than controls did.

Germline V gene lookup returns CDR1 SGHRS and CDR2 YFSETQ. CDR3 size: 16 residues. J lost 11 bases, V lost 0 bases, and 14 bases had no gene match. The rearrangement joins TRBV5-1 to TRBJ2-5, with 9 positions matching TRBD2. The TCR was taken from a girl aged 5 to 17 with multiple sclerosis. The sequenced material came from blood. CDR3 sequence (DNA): TGCGCCAGCAGCTTGGAAGGACTAGCGCGATACAATGAGCAGTACTTC. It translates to CASSLEGLARYNEQYF.